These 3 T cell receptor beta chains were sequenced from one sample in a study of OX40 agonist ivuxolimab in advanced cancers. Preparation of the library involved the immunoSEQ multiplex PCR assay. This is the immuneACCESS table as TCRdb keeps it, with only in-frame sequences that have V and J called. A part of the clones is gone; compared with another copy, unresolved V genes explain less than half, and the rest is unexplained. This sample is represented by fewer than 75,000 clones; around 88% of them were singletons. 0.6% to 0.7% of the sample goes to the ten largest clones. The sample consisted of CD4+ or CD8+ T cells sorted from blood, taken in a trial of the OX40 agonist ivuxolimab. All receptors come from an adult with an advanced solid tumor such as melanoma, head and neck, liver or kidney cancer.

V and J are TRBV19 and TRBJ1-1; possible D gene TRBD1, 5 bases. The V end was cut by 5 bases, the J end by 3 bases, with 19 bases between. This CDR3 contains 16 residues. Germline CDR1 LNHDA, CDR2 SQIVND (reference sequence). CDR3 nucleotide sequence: TGTGCCAGTAGTCAGGAGGGAAGGGGCCGGGACACTGAAGCTTTCTTT. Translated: CASSQEGRGRDTEAFF.

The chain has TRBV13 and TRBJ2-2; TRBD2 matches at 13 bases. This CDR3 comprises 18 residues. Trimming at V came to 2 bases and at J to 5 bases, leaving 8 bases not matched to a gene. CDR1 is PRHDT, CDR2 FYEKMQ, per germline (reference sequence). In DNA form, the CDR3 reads TGTGCCAGCAGCTTAACTAGCGGGAGGGCCGGAAGGACCGGGGAGCTGTTTTTT. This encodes CASSLTSGRAGRTGELFF.

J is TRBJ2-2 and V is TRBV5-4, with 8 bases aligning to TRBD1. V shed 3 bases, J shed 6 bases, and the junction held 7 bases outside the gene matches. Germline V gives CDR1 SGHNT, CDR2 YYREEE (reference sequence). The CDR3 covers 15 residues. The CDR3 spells CASSSRPTGAGELFF. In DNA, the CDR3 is TGTGCCAGCAGCTCCCGCCCGACAGGGGCCGGGGAGCTGTTTTTT. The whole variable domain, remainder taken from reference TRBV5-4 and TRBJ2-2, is ETGVTQSPTHLIKTRGQQVTLRCSSQSGHNTVSWYQQALGQGPQFIFQYYREEENGRGNFPPRFSGLQFPNYSSELNVNALELDDSALYLCASSSRPTGAGELFFGEGSRLTVL.